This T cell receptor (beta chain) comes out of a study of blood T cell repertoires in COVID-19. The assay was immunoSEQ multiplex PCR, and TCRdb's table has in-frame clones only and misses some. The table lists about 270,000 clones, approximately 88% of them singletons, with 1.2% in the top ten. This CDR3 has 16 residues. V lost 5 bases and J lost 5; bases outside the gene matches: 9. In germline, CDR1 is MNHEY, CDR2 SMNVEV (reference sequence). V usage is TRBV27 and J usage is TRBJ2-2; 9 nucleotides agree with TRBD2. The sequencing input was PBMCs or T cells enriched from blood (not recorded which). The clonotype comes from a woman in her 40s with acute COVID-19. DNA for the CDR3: TGTGCCAGCAGTCCCCCCGTGACTAGCGGAACCGGGGAGCTGTTTTTT. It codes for CASSPPVTSGTGELFF.